The sequence of this T cell receptor beta chain was determined in a study of cytomegalovirus exposure and HLA in healthy donors. Trimming cost V 5 bases and J 1 base; bases outside gene matches: 2. There are 14 residues in the CDR3. Germline V gene lookup returns CDR1 LGHNT and CDR2 FRNRAP. The PCR made use of 60 Vbeta and 13 Jbeta primers. The assay was immunoSEQ multiplex PCR, and TCRdb's table has in-frame clones only and misses some. The sample shows approximately 95,000 clones, 81% of them seen only once. The rearrangement uses TRBV12-5 and TRBJ1-1; TRBD1 agrees at 9 bases. This TCR derives from a woman in her 70s in good health and CMV-seropositive. Material: PBMCs. The CDR3 region has the DNA TGTGCTAGTGGTCCGGGACAGGGGAACACTGAAGCTTTCTTT. This gives the protein CASGPGQGNTEAFF.